These T cell receptor beta chains were read from a single sample in a study of blood T cell repertoires in COVID-19. Using immunoSEQ multiplex PCR, the repertoire was profiled, and TCRdb retains in-frame clones only, with some absent. The table records around 210,000 clones, 88% of them present only once. The sequenced material came from peripheral blood. Receptors originate from a man aged 18 to 30 with active or convalescent COVID-19. The CDR3 runs from the conserved cysteine through the conserved F or W. A D gene is named only where the DNA matches it firmly. Where a row states a size, it is once, few, many or the class of an expanded clone; other rows omit it.

v_call	clone_size	j_call	d_call	cdr3_nt	cdr3_aa
TRBV11-2	NA	TRBJ1-5	NA	TGTGCCAGCAGCTTAGACGGCGGGTATCAGCCCCAGCATTTT	CASSLDGGYQPQHF
TRBV7-2	NA	TRBJ1-1	NA	TGTGCCAGCAGCCCATCTAGACAGACAGTCAGGGGCACTGAAGCTTTCTTT	CASSPSRQTVRGTEAFF
TRBV6-5	NA	TRBJ1-3	TRBD1	TGTGCCAGCAGACCCCAGGGACAGATAGCCATATATTTT	CASRPQGQIAIYF
TRBV28	NA	TRBJ1-4	TRBD1	TGTGCCATGCTCCGGGACAGTCGGGAAAAACTGTTTTTT	CAMLRDSREKLFF
TRBV14	once	TRBJ2-7	NA	TGTGCCAGCAGCCAAGTTTCCAGGGGTGGAGAGCAGTACTTC	CASSQVSRGGEQYF
TRBV6-6	NA	TRBJ2-1	TRBD2	TGTGCCAGCAGCTCAACCGGGACTAGCTCCTTGTTCTTC	CASSSTGTSSLFF
TRBV4-1	NA	TRBJ2-7	NA	TGCGCCAGCAGCCAACACCCCAGCTCCTACGAGCAGTACTTC	CASSQHPSSYEQYF
TRBV11-2	NA	TRBJ1-4	NA	TGTGCCAGCAGCTTAGATGACGGGTTTGGTGAAAAACTGTTTTTT	CASSLDDGFGEKLFF
TRBV5-5	NA	TRBJ1-4	NA	TGTGCCAGCAGCTTCTCCTACAGGGCCCTTAATGAAAAACTGTTTTTT	CASSFSYRALNEKLFF
TRBV18	NA	TRBJ2-7	NA	TGTGCCAGCTCACCTCGCGGCGGTGGCGAGCAGTACTTC	CASSPRGGGEQYF
TRBV30	NA	TRBJ2-4	NA	TGTGCCTGGACCGGGGTAGCCAAAAACATTCAGTACTTC	CAWTGVAKNIQYF
TRBV4-1	NA	TRBJ2-4	NA	TGCGCCAGCAGCCAAGGGGGGACTGAGGGGTTCCACATTCAGTACTTC	CASSQGGTEGFHIQYF
TRBV19	NA	TRBJ1-1	TRBD1	TGTGCCAGTAGTATTTCCGGGACAGGGGGCACTGAAGCTTTCTTT	CASSISGTGGTEAFF
TRBV30	NA	TRBJ2-5	NA	TGTGCCTGGAGTAGCGGTCAAGAGACCCAGTACTTC	CAWSSGQETQYF
TRBV15	NA	TRBJ1-5	NA	TGTGCCACCAGCAGAGATAGTCAGCCCCAGCATTTT	CATSRDSQPQHF
TRBV27	NA	TRBJ1-1	NA	TGTGCCAGCAGTCGTACGGGAGACCTGAACACTGAAGCTTTCTTT	CASSRTGDLNTEAFF
TRBV6-1	NA	TRBJ1-2	NA	TGTGCCAGCAGTGAAGGCTCGAGGGATGGCTACACCTTC	CASSEGSRDGYTF
TRBV28	NA	TRBJ2-7	TRBD2	TGTGCCAGCAGTTTATCTAATATTAGCGGGATCTCCTACGAGCAGTACTTC	CASSLSNISGISYEQYF
TRBV28	NA	TRBJ2-7	TRBD2	TGTGCCAGCAGTCCCCACACGGGACTAGCGGGAGGGTCCTACGAGCAGTACTTC	CASSPHTGLAGGSYEQYF
TRBV11-2	few	TRBJ1-2	NA	TGTGCCAGCAGCCATACAACAGGGTGGTCTAACTATGGCTACACCTTC	CASSHTTGWSNYGYTF
TRBV6-2/TRBV6-3	NA	TRBJ2-6	TRBD2	TGTGCCAGCAGTTTTACGGGGGGGCTGAGCACTGGGGCCAACGTCCTGACTTTC	CASSFTGGLSTGANVLTF
TRBV2	NA	TRBJ1-3	NA	TGTGCCAGCAGCCCCAGAGGGTCTGGAAACACCATATATTTT	CASSPRGSGNTIYF
TRBV5-6	once	TRBJ2-1	TRBD2	TGTGCCAGCAGCTTGGAGACTAGCGGGAGGTGGTACAATGAGCAGTTCTTC	CASSLETSGRWYNEQFF
TRBV7-9	NA	TRBJ2-7	NA	TGTGCCAGCAGGGCATTCAGGGAAGGCCACGAGCAGTACTTC	CASRAFREGHEQYF
TRBV19	NA	TRBJ2-1	TRBD2	TGTGCCAGTAGTATATCCCTAGCGGGCAATGAGCAGTTCTTC	CASSISLAGNEQFF